These T cell receptor beta chains were read from a single sample in a study of blood T cell repertoires in COVID-19. Using immunoSEQ multiplex PCR, the repertoire was profiled, and TCRdb retains in-frame clones only, with some absent. The table records approximately 60,000 clones, roughly three quarters of them present only once. The source material was peripheral blood. The receptors shown here come from an elderly woman with acute or convalescent COVID-19. CDR3s include the opening cysteine and the closing phenylalanine or tryptophan.

v_gene	j_gene	CDR3aa
TRBV4-2	TRBJ1-2	CASSQDFHGYTF
TRBV6-5	TRBJ1-2	CASIILTGRSGGYTF
TRBV5-1	TRBJ2-3	CASSLGSTSAMADTQYF
TRBV5-5	TRBJ2-4	CASSFWASGGYF
TRBV20-1	TRBJ1-1	CSARKTIEAFF
TRBV5-1	TRBJ2-3	CASTRGGSTDTQYF
TRBV5-1	TRBJ2-3	CASSLGHRDGGTDTQYF
TRBV19	TRBJ2-1	CASSRGQAGEQFF
TRBV5-1	TRBJ2-7	CASSLERIGDEQYF
TRBV6-4	TRBJ1-6	CASSVGRLDSPLHF
TRBV19	TRBJ2-7	CASSIGGPLAYEQYF
TRBV19	TRBJ2-7	CASSPLGQGPYEQYF
TRBV6-5	TRBJ2-7	CASSYGTGGDEQYF
TRBV6-1	TRBJ2-7	CASSEGGTDVYEQYF
TRBV12-3/TRBV12-4	TRBJ2-1	CASSFTRNEQFF
TRBV30	TRBJ1-2	CAWSVAGGSSYGYTF
TRBV27	TRBJ1-1	CASSLNWGGAGTEAFF
TRBV6-2/TRBV6-3	TRBJ2-7	CASSIGTGGEQYF
TRBV19	TRBJ1-4	CASSKDTGEKLFF
TRBV19	TRBJ2-1	CASSIRRTSGRDNEQFF
TRBV2	TRBJ2-2	CASSPQGSMAGELFF
TRBV4-1	TRBJ2-1	CASSPTLGSNEQFF
TRBV7-2	TRBJ2-5	CASSLVSGGTKTQYF
TRBV7-9	TRBJ1-3	CASSFGTGRIGNTIYF
TRBV4-2	TRBJ2-2	CASSQPPRRVRTGELFF
TRBV28	TRBJ1-1	CASSLPPTDNTEAFF
TRBV7-3	TRBJ2-3	CASSLTAGVVEDTQYF
TRBV13	TRBJ2-6	CASSEGTGTGANVLTF
TRBV27	TRBJ1-4	CASTTSDRTNATNEKLFF
TRBV15	TRBJ1-1	CATSRPDRDTEAFF
TRBV14	TRBJ2-5	CASSQEVPLAGRETQYF
TRBV4-1	TRBJ2-5	CASSQDGTGGETQYF
TRBV30	TRBJ1-1	CAWSVRDYTEAFF
TRBV3-1/TRBV3-2	TRBJ1-5	CASSRMGEGNQPQHF
TRBV20-1	TRBJ2-5	CSASPGLAGAEGTQYF
TRBV7-2	TRBJ2-1	CASSLQGFSYNEQFF
TRBV11-3	TRBJ2-7	CASSFTYYEQYF
TRBV14	TRBJ2-2	CASSQGRYTGELFF
TRBV6-5	TRBJ2-2	CASIGIAGGGELFF
TRBV28	TRBJ1-1	CASSPRVGREGTEAFF